Below are 20 T cell receptor beta chains sequenced from a single sample in a study of T cell responses to AZD1222 COVID-19 vaccine. The protocol was immunoSEQ multiplex PCR, while the TCRdb copy is restricted to in-frame clones and leaves out a portion. The data hold roughly 100,000 clones, with about 88% observed a single time. The material was peripheral blood, obtained on day 0 of AZD1222 vaccination. The receptors derive from an adult in good health.

This rearrangement joins TRBV7-9 to TRBJ2-2; perhaps D is TRBD1 or TRBD2 (7 bases each). Per the germline V gene, CDR1 is SEHNR and CDR2 is FQNEAQ (reference sequence). This CDR3 spans 16 amino acids. V was cut by 10 bases and J by 3 bases, with 21 bases left in between. DNA of the CDR3: TGTGCCACCCCATCCAGGGGGGCGGGAGACACCGGGGAGCTGTTTTTT. Translation gives CATPSRGAGDTGELFF.

V and J are TRBV27 and TRBJ1-1; D remains unclear. Per germline, CDR1 MNHEY and CDR2 SMNVEV (reference sequence). Trimming cost V 6 bases and J 2 bases, with 10 bases left between them. This CDR3 comprises 13 residues. This CDR3 reads CASRDSVNTEAFF. The CDR3 DNA sequence: TGTGCCAGCAGAGACTCGGTTAACACTGAAGCTTTCTTT.

The rearrangement links TRBV2 to TRBJ2-5; D possibly corresponds to TRBD2 (6 bases). In germline, CDR1 is SNHLY, CDR2 FYNNEI. V lost 5 bases and J 5 bases, leaving 15 bases between the germline ends. This CDR3 contains 14 residues. The CDR3 here is CASSRVGGRETQYF. CDR3 DNA sequence: TGTGCCAGCAGTCGTGTCGGGGGTAGGGAGACCCAGTACTTC.

CDR3 amino acids: CASSLSASGGTSYEQYF. The CDR3 region has the DNA TGTGCCAGCAGCTTAAGTGCTAGCGGGGGCACCTCCTACGAGCAGTACTTC. This rearrangement joins TRBV7-3 to TRBJ2-7; 10 nucleotides line up with TRBD2. This CDR3 is built from 17 residues. After removal of 1 base from V and 0 bases from J, the junction contained 6 bases not matched to a gene. Germline CDR1 SGHTA, CDR2 FQGTGA.

The V and J genes are TRBV10-1 and TRBJ2-1; D ambiguous. The CDR3 is 13 amino acids. Trimming took 2 bases from V and 15 from J, leaving 17 bases between them. Germline assignment: CDR1 WNHNN and CDR2 SYGVQD (reference sequence). CDR3 in amino acids: CASSETRETSPFF. CDR3 bases: TGCGCCAGCAGTGAGACCCGCGAAACCTCGCCGTTCTTC.

The chain links TRBV7-3 to TRBJ2-1; D perhaps matches TRBD2 (5 bases). The CDR3 extends over 16 amino acids. The ends were cut back, 5 bases at V and 0 bases at J, with 14 bases in the middle. Germline values: CDR1 SGHTA, CDR2 FQGTGA. The CDR3 nucleotides read TGTGCCAGCAGCGAGCGGCGCCAGAGCTCCTACAATGAGCAGTTCTTC. Its translation: CASSERRQSSYNEQFF.

The chain carries TRBV18 and TRBJ1-4; D uncertain. The CDR3 runs to 14 residues. V was shortened by 2 bases and J by 6 bases, with 10 bases between the two germline ends. Germline CDR1 is KGHSH and CDR2 is LQKENI. The CDR3 loop is CASSPRGNDEKLFF. CDR3 in DNA: TGTGCCAGCTCACCAAGAGGTAACGATGAAAAACTGTTTTTT.

The chain uses TRBV7-7 and TRBJ2-3; 8 bases align to TRBD2. J gave up 0 bases and V 2 bases, and 16 bases lay outside the gene matches. Germline loops: CDR1 SSHAT, CDR2 FNYEAQ (reference sequence). The CDR3 totals 20 residues. Written as DNA, the CDR3 is TGTGCCAGCAGCTTACTAACCGGGACTAGTTTATGTTTCAGCACAGATACGCAGTATTTT. Amino acid sequence: CASSLLTGTSLCFSTDTQYF.

The genes are TRBV6-5 and TRBJ1-1; tentative D call: TRBD1 (6 bases). The CDR3 totals 13 residues. Looked up from germline, CDR1 is MNHEY and CDR2 is SVGAGI. V was pared by 6 bases and J by 11 bases, with 19 bases between. CDR3 in DNA: TGTGCCAGCAGCCCCGTCAGGGGCTCAGGGGCTTTCTTT. The encoded protein is CASSPVRGSGAFF.

The chain uses TRBV11-2 and TRBJ2-3, with 10 bases matching TRBD1. The germline CDR1 and CDR2 sequences are SGHAT and FQNNGV. The CDR3 consists of 18 residues. J lost 2 bases, V lost 3 bases, and 11 bases had no gene match. CDR3 loop: CASSFNPGQGSITDTQYF. DNA of the CDR3: TGTGCCAGCAGCTTTAATCCGGGACAGGGGTCGATCACAGATACGCAGTATTTT.

A note on this clone: A read error is likely, as this CDR3 ends without the conserved phenylalanine or tryptophan. The chain joins TRBV2 to TRBJ1-6, with a weak D call TRBD1 (6 bases). The CDR3 sequence is 18 residues long. Deletions cut 4 bases from V and 7 bases from J, with 23 bases between. Per germline, CDR1 SNHLY and CDR2 FYNNEI. Written as DNA, the CDR3 is TGTGCCAGCAGTGGCGGCCAGGGGCGCCAAATAGGGAATTCACCCCTCCACCTT. It translates to CASSGGQGRQIGNSPLHL.

The chain employs TRBV30 and TRBJ2-7; D may be TRBD1 (5 bases). CDR1 and CDR2 (germline): GTSNPN, SVGIG (reference sequence). The ends were cut back, 4 bases at V and 1 base at J, with 11 bases in the middle. This CDR3 contains 13 residues. This CDR3 is CAWTPDSSYEQYF. As DNA, the CDR3 is TGTGCCTGGACCCCCGACAGTTCCTACGAGCAGTACTTC.

V and J are TRBV7-9 and TRBJ2-1; D is possibly TRBD1 (5 bases). The length of the CDR3 is 15 residues. Germline V gene data show CDR1 as SEHNR and CDR2 as FQNEAQ (reference sequence). The germline V and J ends were trimmed by 1 base and 6 bases, with 13 bases remaining between them. CDR3 residues: CASSLVAGSGNEQFF. CDR3 sequence (DNA): TGTGCCAGCAGCTTAGTGGCAGGGTCTGGCAATGAGCAGTTCTTC. Complete variable domain (other parts from reference TRBV7-9 and TRBJ2-1): DTGVSQNPRHKITKRGQNVTFRCDPISEHNRLYWYRQTLGQGPEFLTYFQNEAQLEKSRLLSDRFSAERPKGSFSTLEIQRTEQGDSAMYLCASSLVAGSGNEQFFGPGTRLTVL.

This clone turned up a few times. The chain recombines TRBV6-2 or TRBV6-3 with TRBJ2-7; D is perhaps TRBD2 (7 bases). Germline V gives CDR1 MNHEY, CDR2 SVGEGT. The CDR3 is 14 amino acids. Deletions cut 4 bases from V and 3 bases from J, with 13 bases between. The CDR3 here is CASSWWGGVYEQYF. The CDR3 DNA sequence: TGTGCCAGCAGTTGGTGGGGGGGCGTCTACGAGCAGTACTTC.

This rearrangement joins TRBV21-1 to TRBJ2-7; the table's D call, TRBD1, was not checked against the DNA. TRBV21-1 corresponds to a pseudogene. The CDR3 is 17 amino acids. CDR3: CAATTGGQGVIQYEQYF. In DNA, the CDR3 is TGTGCCGCCACGACAGGGGGTCAAGGTGTGATCCAGTACGAGCAGTACTTC.

The rearrangement links TRBV11-2 to TRBJ2-7; no clear D gene. The V end lost 2 bases, the J end lost 3 bases, and 17 bases lay between the germline ends. Germline values: CDR1 SGHAT, CDR2 FQNNGV. CDR3 size: 16 residues. The CDR3 reads CASSLTQLDLGYEQYF. The CDR3 DNA sequence: TGTGCCAGCAGCTTAACCCAACTCGACCTGGGCTACGAGCAGTACTTC.

The V and J genes are TRBV2 and TRBJ1-4, with 7 nucleotides matching TRBD1. With V trimmed by 7 bases and J by 5 bases, 7 bases remained unmatched. The CDR3 contains 14 residues. Germline CDR1 is SNHLY and CDR2 is FYNNEI. The CDR3 nucleotides read TGTGCCAGCACCAGGGACAGCAGGAATGAAAAACTGTTTTTT. The encoded protein is CASTRDSRNEKLFF.

The V and J genes are TRBV27 and TRBJ1-5, with a possible D match to TRBD1 (5 bases). The CDR3 has 14 amino acids. Germline CDR1 is MNHEY and CDR2 is SMNVEV (reference sequence). V was shortened by 3 bases and J by 5 bases, with 11 bases between the two germline ends. The CDR3 here is CASSFSGPYQPQHF. In nucleotides, the CDR3 is TGTGCCAGCAGTTTCTCGGGGCCGTATCAGCCCCAGCATTTT.

The rearrangement uses TRBV11-2 and TRBJ2-4, with 9 bases fitting TRBD2. Germline lookup yields CDR1 SGHAT and CDR2 FQNNGV. This CDR3 has 16 residues. V dropped 3 bases and J dropped 4; count of bases not matched to a gene: 7. In DNA form, the CDR3 reads TGTGCCAGCAGCTTGGGATCTCTAGCGGGGAAAAACATTCAGTACTTC. Translated, it gives CASSLGSLAGKNIQYF.

This clone is a singleton in its sample. The V and J genes are TRBV24-1 and TRBJ1-2; D ambiguous. Germline V gives CDR1 KGHDR, CDR2 SFDVKD. The germline V and J ends were trimmed by 1 base and 7 bases, with 9 bases remaining between them. The CDR3 length is 13 residues. CDR3 protein: CATSDFEGSGYTF. DNA of the CDR3: TGTGCCACCAGTGATTTCGAAGGGAGTGGCTACACCTTC.